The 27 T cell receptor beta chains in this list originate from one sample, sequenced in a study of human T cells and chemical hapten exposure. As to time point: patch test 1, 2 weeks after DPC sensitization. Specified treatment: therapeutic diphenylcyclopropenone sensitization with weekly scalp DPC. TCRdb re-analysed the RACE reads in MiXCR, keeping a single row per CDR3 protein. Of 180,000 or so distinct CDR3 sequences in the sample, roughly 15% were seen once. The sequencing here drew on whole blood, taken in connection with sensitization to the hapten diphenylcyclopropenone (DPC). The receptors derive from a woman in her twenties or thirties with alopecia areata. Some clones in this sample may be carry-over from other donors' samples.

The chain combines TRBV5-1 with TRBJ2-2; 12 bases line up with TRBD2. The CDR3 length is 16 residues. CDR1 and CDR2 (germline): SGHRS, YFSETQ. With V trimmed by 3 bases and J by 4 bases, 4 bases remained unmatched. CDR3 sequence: CASSSWTSGVTGELFF. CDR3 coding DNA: TGCGCCAGCAGCTCCTGGACTAGCGGGGTCACCGGGGAGCTGTTTTTT.

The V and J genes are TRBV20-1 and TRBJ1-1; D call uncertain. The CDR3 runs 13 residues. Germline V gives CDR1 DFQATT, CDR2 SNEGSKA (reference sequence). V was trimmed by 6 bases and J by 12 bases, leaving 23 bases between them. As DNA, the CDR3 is TGCAGTGCGCTCGGCGGCAGCTCGGGTTTACCTTTCTTT. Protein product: CSALGGSSGLPFF.

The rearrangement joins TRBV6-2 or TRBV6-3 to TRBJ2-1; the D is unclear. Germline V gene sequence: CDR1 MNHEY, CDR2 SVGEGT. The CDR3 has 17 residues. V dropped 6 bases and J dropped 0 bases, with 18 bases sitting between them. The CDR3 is CASSHPARKVSYNEQFF. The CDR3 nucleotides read TGTGCCAGCAGCCACCCTGCTAGAAAGGTCTCCTACAATGAGCAGTTCTTC.

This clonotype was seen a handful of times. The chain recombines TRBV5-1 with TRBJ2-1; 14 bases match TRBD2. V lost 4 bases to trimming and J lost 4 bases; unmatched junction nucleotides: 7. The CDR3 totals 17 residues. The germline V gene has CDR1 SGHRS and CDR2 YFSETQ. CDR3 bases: TGCGCCAGCAGCACCGGACTAGCGGGAGGACTTTACAATGAGCAGTTCTTC. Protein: CASSTGLAGGLYNEQFF.

CDR3 region: CASSYRSGHNNSPLHF. CDR3 nucleotides: TGTGCCAGCAGTTACAGGTCGGGACACAATAATTCACCCCTCCACTTT. V is TRBV6-2 or TRBV6-3 and J is TRBJ1-6, with D perhaps matching TRBD1 (6 bases). Trimming removed 2 bases from V and 5 bases from J, with 13 bases in between. Germline loops: CDR1 MNHEY, CDR2 SVGEGT. The CDR3 length is 16 residues.

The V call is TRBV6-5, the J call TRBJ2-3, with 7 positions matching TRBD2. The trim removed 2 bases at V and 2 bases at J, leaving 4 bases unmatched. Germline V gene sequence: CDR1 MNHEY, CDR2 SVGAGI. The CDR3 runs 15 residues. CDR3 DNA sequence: TGTGCCAGCAGTTACGGCGGGGGTTTCACAGATACGCAGTATTTT. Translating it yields CASSYGGGFTDTQYF.

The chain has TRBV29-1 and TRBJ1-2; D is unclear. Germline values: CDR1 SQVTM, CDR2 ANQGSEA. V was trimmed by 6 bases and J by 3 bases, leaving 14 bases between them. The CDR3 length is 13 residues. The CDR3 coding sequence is TGCAGCGTGGATTCCGGTCGCGACTATGGCTACACCTTC. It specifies CSVDSGRDYGYTF.

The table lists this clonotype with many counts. In DNA, the CDR3 is TGCGCCAGCAGTGATCCTAGCGGGTTCGATGAGCAGTTCTTC. Translated, it gives CASSDPSGFDEQFF. The rearrangement joins TRBV10-1 to TRBJ2-1, with TRBD2 matching over 8 bases. The junction had 6 bases not matched to a gene; V was cut back by 3 bases and J by 8 bases. Germline loops: CDR1 WNHNN, CDR2 SYGVQD (reference sequence). This CDR3 region has 14 residues.

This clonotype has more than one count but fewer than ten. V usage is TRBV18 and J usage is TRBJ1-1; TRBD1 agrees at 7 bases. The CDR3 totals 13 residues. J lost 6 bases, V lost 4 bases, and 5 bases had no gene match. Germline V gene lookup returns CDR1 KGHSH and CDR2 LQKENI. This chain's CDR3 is CASSLDRAAEAFF. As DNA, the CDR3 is TGTGCCAGCTCACTCGACAGGGCGGCTGAAGCTTTCTTT.

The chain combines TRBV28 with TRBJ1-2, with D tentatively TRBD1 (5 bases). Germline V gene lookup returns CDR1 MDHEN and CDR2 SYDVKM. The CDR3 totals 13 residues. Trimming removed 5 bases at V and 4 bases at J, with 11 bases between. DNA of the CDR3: TGTGCCAGCAGTCCAAGCGGGGGCTATGGCTACACCTTC. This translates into CASSPSGGYGYTF.

The CDR3 spells CASRQITESPLHF. The CDR3 DNA reads as TGTGCCAGCAGACAGATCACAGAGTCACCCCTCCACTTT. The genes are TRBV2 and TRBJ1-6, with unresolved D. Trimming stripped 6 bases from V and 10 bases from J, with 13 bases between. Germline CDR1 SNHLY, CDR2 FYNNEI. CDR3 length equals 13 residues.

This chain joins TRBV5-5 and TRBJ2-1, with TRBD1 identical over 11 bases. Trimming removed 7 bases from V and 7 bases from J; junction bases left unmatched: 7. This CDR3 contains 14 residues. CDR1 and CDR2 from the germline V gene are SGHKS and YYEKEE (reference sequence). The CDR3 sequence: CASGGQGAGNEQFF. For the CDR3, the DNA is TGTGCCAGCGGTGGACAGGGGGCGGGAAATGAGCAGTTCTTC.

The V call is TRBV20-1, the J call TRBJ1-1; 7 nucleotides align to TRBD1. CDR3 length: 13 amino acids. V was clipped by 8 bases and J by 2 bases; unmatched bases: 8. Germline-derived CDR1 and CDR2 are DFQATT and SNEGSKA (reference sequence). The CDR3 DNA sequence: TGCAGTACCCCAGGACAGGCCAACACTGAAGCTTTCTTT. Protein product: CSTPGQANTEAFF.

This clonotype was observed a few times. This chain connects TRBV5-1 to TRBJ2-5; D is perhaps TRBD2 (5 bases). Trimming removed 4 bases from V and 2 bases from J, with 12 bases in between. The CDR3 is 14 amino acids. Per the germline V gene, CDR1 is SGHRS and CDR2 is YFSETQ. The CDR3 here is CASSPQGGQETQYF. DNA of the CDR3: TGCGCCAGCAGCCCCCAAGGAGGACAAGAGACCCAGTACTTC.

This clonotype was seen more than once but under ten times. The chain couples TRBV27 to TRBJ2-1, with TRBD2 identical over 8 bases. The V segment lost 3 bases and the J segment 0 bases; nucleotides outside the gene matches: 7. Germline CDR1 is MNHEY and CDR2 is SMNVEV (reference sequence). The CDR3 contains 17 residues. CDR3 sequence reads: CASSFGTSQYSYNEQFF. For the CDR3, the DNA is TGTGCCAGCAGTTTCGGGACTAGTCAATACTCCTACAATGAGCAGTTCTTC.

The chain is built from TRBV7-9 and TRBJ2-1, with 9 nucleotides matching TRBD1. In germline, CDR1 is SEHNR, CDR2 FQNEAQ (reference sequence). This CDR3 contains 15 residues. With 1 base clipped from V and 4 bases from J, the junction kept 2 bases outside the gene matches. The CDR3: CASSLGTGVYNEQFF. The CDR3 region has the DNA TGTGCCAGCAGCTTAGGGACAGGGGTATACAATGAGCAGTTCTTC.

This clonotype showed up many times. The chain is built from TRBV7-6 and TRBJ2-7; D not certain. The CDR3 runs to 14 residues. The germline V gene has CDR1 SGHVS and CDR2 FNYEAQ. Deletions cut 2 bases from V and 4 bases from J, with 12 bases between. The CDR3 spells CASSLNSAGYEQYF. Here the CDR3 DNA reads TGTGCCAGCAGCTTAAACAGTGCTGGTTACGAGCAGTACTTC. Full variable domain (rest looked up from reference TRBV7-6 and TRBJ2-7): GAGVSQSPRYKVTKRGQDVALRCDPISGHVSLYWYRQALGQGPEFLTYFNYEAQQDKSGLPNDRFSAERPEGSISTLTIQRTEQRDSAMYRCASSLNSAGYEQYFGPGTRLTVT.

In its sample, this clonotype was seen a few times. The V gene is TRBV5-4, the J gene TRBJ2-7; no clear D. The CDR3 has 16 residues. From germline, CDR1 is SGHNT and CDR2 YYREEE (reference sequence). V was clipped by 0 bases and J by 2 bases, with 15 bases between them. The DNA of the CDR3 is TGTGCCAGCAGCTTGGCAGGAAAAAGGGTCGCCTACGAGCAGTACTTC. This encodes CASSLAGKRVAYEQYF.

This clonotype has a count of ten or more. CDR3: CSAPLAGGEETQYF. CDR3 coding DNA: TGCAGCGCTCCACTAGCGGGAGGTGAAGAGACCCAGTACTTC. The J gene is TRBJ2-5, the V gene TRBV29-1, with 12 bases lining up with TRBD2. Trimming cost V 7 bases and J 3 bases; bases outside gene matches: 6. Germline V lookup: CDR1 SQVTM, CDR2 ANQGSEA. This CDR3 has 14 residues.

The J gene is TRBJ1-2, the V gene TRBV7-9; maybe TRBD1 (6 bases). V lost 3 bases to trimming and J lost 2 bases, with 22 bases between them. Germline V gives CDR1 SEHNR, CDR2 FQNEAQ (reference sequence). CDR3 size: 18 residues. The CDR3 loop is CASSFGVAPGHQNYGYTF. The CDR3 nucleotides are TGTGCCAGCAGCTTCGGGGTAGCTCCGGGACACCAGAACTATGGCTACACCTTC.

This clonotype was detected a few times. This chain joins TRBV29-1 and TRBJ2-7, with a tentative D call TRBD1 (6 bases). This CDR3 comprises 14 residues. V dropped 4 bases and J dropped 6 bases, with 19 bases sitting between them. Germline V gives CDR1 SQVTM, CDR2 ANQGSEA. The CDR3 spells CSVAPSTGWREQYF. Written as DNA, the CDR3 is TGCAGCGTTGCCCCCTCTACAGGGTGGCGCGAGCAGTACTTC.

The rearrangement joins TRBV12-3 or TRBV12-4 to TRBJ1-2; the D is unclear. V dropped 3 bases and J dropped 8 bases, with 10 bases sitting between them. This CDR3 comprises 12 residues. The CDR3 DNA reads TGTGCCAGCAGTTTTGCCCGCGGCGGCTACACCTTC. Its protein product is CASSFARGGYTF.

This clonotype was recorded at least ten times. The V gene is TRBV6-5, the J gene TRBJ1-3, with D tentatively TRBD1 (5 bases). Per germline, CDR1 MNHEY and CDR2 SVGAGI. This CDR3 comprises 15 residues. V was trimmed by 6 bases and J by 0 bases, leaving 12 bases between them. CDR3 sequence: CASSYAGSSGNTIYF. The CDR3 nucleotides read TGTGCCAGCAGCTACGCAGGGTCCTCTGGAAACACCATATATTTT.

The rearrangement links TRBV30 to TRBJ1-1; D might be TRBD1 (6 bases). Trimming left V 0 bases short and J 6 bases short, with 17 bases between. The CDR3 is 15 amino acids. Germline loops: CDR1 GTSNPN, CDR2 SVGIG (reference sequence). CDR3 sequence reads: CAWSVLRGALAEAFF. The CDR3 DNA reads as TGTGCCTGGAGTGTACTTAGGGGGGCGCTTGCTGAAGCTTTCTTT.

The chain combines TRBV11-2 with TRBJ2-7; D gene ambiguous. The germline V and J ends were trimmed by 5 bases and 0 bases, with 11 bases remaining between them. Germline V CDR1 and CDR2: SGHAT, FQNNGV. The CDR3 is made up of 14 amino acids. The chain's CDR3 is CASSRTESSYEQYF. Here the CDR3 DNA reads TGTGCCAGCAGCCGTACCGAAAGCTCCTACGAGCAGTACTTC.

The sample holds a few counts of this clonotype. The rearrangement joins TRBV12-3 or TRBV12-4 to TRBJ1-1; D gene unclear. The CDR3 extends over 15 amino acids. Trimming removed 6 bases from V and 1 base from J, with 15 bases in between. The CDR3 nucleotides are TGTGCCAGCAGCTATCGACAATTAGCGAACACTGAAGCTTTCTTT. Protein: CASSYRQLANTEAFF.

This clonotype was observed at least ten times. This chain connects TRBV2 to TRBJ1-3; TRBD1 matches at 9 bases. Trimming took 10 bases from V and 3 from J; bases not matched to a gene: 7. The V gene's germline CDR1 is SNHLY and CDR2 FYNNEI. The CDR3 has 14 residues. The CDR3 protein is CATSDRGNGNTIYF. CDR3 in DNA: TGTGCCACCTCGGACAGGGGCAATGGAAACACCATATATTTT.